What follows are 3 T cell receptor beta chains derived from one specimen sequenced in a study of OX40 agonist ivuxolimab in advanced cancers. Clones were sequenced by immunoSEQ multiplex PCR, and TCRdb holds only the in-frame ones, with some missing. The sample includes about 21,000 clones, 88% of them seen just once. Sequenced material: CD4+ or CD8+ T cells sorted from blood, taken in a trial of the OX40 agonist ivuxolimab. The receptors were sampled from an adult with an advanced solid tumor such as melanoma, head and neck, liver or kidney cancer.

The chain joins TRBV4-1 to TRBJ2-2; D assignment may be TRBD1 or TRBD2 (5 bases each). Trimming left V 5 bases short and J 7 bases short, with 17 bases between. The CDR3 covers 15 residues. Germline V gives CDR1 MGHRA, CDR2 YSYEKL. The CDR3 nucleotides read TGCGCCAGCAGCTCGCGCCAGGGACGAAGCGGGGAGCTGTTTTTT. This translates into CASSSRQGRSGELFF.

V is TRBV4-1 and J is TRBJ2-7; D ambiguous. Looked up from germline, CDR1 is MGHRA and CDR2 is YSYEKL. V was shortened by 0 bases and J by 7 bases, with 22 bases between the two germline ends. The CDR3 runs to 17 residues. The CDR3: CASSQERMGEASWEQYF. The CDR3 bases are TGCGCCAGCAGCCAAGAGCGGATGGGCGAAGCCTCCTGGGAGCAGTACTTC.

The chain combines TRBV27 with TRBJ2-7; D may be TRBD2 (5 bases). The germline V gene has CDR1 MNHEY and CDR2 SMNVEV (reference sequence). The V end was cut by 5 bases, the J end by 4 bases, with 15 bases between. The length of the CDR3 is 14 residues. CDR3: CASSPHTGLYEQYF. CDR3 DNA: TGTGCCAGCAGTCCTCACACGGGGTTGTACGAGCAGTACTTC.